The 12 T cell receptor beta chains listed next were all sequenced from one sample in a study of cytomegalovirus exposure and HLA in healthy donors. The PCR made use of 60 Vbeta and 13 Jbeta primers. Sequenced by immunoSEQ multiplex PCR; TCRdb stores in-frame clones only, minus some. The table has some 100,000 clones, 60% to 85% seen once; the top ten hold less than 3.5%. The sequenced sample consisted of PBMCs. The receptors were sampled from a female donor in good health and CMV-seronegative.

V usage is TRBV5-5 and J usage is TRBJ1-4, with 10 bases fitting TRBD1. The germline V gene encodes CDR1 SGHKS and CDR2 YYEKEE (reference sequence). The ends lost 4 bases at V and 7 bases at J; junction bases unmatched: 7. The length of the CDR3 is 15 residues. The CDR3 protein is CASSQSGTGVEKLFF. DNA of the CDR3: TGTGCCAGCAGCCAGTCAGGGACAGGGGTTGAAAAACTGTTTTTT.

The chain links TRBV2 to TRBJ1-4; TRBD1 agrees at 7 bases. Germline V CDR1 and CDR2: SNHLY, FYNNEI. The junction had 1 base not matched to a gene; V was cut back by 1 base and J by 8 bases. The CDR3 has 13 amino acids. DNA of the CDR3: TGTGCCAGCAGTGAAGACAGGGGCGAAAAACTGTTTTTT. This translates into CASSEDRGEKLFF.

The V gene is TRBV19, the J gene TRBJ1-2; no clear D. Germline CDR1 reads LNHDA; CDR2 reads SQIVND (reference sequence). The CDR3 consists of 14 residues. V lost 4 bases and J lost 5, with 14 bases in between. CDR3 sequence (DNA): TGTGCCAGTAGTACCCACGTGGGCACTTATGGCTACACCTTC. It is translated as CASSTHVGTYGYTF.

The chain uses TRBV7-9 and TRBJ2-3, with TRBD1 matching over 8 bases. With V trimmed by 4 bases and J by 4 bases, 10 bases remained unmatched. Germline CDR1 is SEHNR and CDR2 is FQNEAQ (reference sequence). This CDR3 region has 16 residues. The CDR3 DNA sequence: TGTGCCAGCAGCTCCACCCGGGACAGGTATCCAGATACGCAGTATTTT. It encodes CASSSTRDRYPDTQYF.

The V and J genes are TRBV5-1 and TRBJ2-5; D uncertain. V was shortened by 0 bases and J by 5 bases, with 8 bases between the two germline ends. CDR1 and CDR2 (germline): SGHRS, YFSETQ. The length of the CDR3 is 13 residues. Here the CDR3 reads CASSLGTPETQYF. The CDR3 coding sequence is TGCGCCAGCAGCTTGGGAACTCCCGAGACCCAGTACTTC.

The rearrangement uses TRBV11-2 and TRBJ1-1; perhaps TRBD1 as D (6 bases). In germline, CDR1 is SGHAT, CDR2 FQNNGV. Trimming removed 5 bases from V and 10 bases from J, with 17 bases in between. The CDR3 runs 13 residues. CDR3 coding DNA: TGTGCCAGCAGCCCGCAGAGACAGACAGGAGCTTTCTTT. Translating it yields CASSPQRQTGAFF.

This rearrangement joins TRBV5-8 to TRBJ2-5; tentatively, D is TRBD1 (5 bases). In germline, CDR1 is SGHTS, CDR2 YDEGEE. The CDR3 sequence is 14 residues long. V gave up 0 bases and J gave up 1 base, with 7 bases separating them. The CDR3 loop reads CASSLVTVQETQYF. Here the CDR3 DNA reads TGTGCCAGCAGCTTGGTGACAGTCCAAGAGACCCAGTACTTC.

The V call is TRBV2, the J call TRBJ2-1; 12 bases fit TRBD1. J gave up 6 bases and V 11 bases, and 8 bases lay outside the gene matches. Per germline, CDR1 SNHLY and CDR2 FYNNEI. The CDR3 consists of 14 residues. The CDR3 reads CAAPGTGGSNEQFF. The CDR3 DNA follows: TGTGCCGCTCCCGGGACAGGGGGCTCCAATGAGCAGTTCTTC.

In nucleotides, the CDR3 is TGTGCCAGCAGTTCAGGAGGGGCCCCGGGGACCCAGTACTTC. Protein: CASSSGGAPGTQYF. This chain links TRBV7-2 with TRBJ2-5; a possible D gene is TRBD2 (6 bases). The CDR3 is 14 residues long. The V and J ends lost 6 bases and 7 bases respectively, with 18 bases between them. The germline V gene has CDR1 SGHTA and CDR2 FQGNSA. Full variable domain (remainder filled in from reference TRBV7-2 and TRBJ2-5): GAGVSQSPSNKVTEKGKDVELRCDPISGHTALYWYRQSLGQGLEFLIYFQGNSAPDKSGLPSDRFSAERTGGSVSTLTIQRTQQEDSAVYLCASSSGGAPGTQYFGPGTRLLVL.

The rearrangement uses TRBV6-1 and TRBJ2-1; 7 positions match TRBD2. Germline trimming cut 11 bases from V and 0 bases from J; bases unmatched to any gene: 7. The CDR3 loop spans 14 amino acids. Germline CDR1 is MNHNS and CDR2 is SASEGT. The chain's CDR3 is CAGRGGDSYNEQFF. CDR3 nucleotides: TGTGCCGGTCGTGGGGGGGACTCCTACAATGAGCAGTTCTTC.

The chain links TRBV27 to TRBJ1-2; a possible D gene is TRBD1 (5 bases). The CDR3 is made up of 15 amino acids. From germline, CDR1 is MNHEY and CDR2 SMNVEV (reference sequence). V was trimmed by 2 bases and J by 6 bases, leaving 16 bases between them. The CDR3, as DNA: TGTGCCAGCAGTTTAGGTCGACGGGGACTCAATGGCTACACCTTC. Translating gives CASSLGRRGLNGYTF.

This chain joins TRBV2 and TRBJ1-2; D gene uncertain. Germline lookup yields CDR1 SNHLY and CDR2 FYNNEI. V lost 2 bases to trimming and J lost 2 bases, with 15 bases between them. The CDR3 sequence is 16 residues long. The CDR3 DNA is TGTGCCAGCAGTGAACTAGGAGACTCCTCCAACTATGGCTACACCTTC. This sequence encodes CASSELGDSSNYGYTF.